These T cell receptor beta chains were read from a single sample in a study of shared clonotypes between healthy human individuals. TCRdb's copy holds only in-frame clones and misses some; the assay was immunoSEQ multiplex PCR. The top ten hold roughly 12% of the sample, which has about half a million clones, roughly 85% seen once. Sequenced: PBMCs. The source is a middle-aged woman in good health. Some clones in this sample may be carry-over from other donors' samples. Both conserved end residues are part of each CDR3. The D gene is left open where the match is weak. Clone size is shown for a subset of rows, as once, few, many or a class of expanded clone.

cdr3_nt: TGTGCCAGCAAAGAGGGTTCCACAGCCAAAAACATTCAGTACTTC; cdr3_aa: CASKEGSTAKNIQYF; d_call: .; j_call: TRBJ2-4; clone_size: .; v_call: TRBV6-1
cdr3_nt: TGTGCCAGCAGCTTATCCCCAGGAGGTACCTACGAGCAGTACTTC; cdr3_aa: CASSLSPGGTYEQYF; d_call: .; j_call: TRBJ2-7; clone_size: once; v_call: TRBV7-3
cdr3_nt: TGCGCCAGCAGCTTTACTAGCGGGCCGCGTCTAGAGCAGTTCTTC; cdr3_aa: CASSFTSGPRLEQFF; d_call: TRBD2; j_call: TRBJ2-1; clone_size: .; v_call: TRBV5-1
cdr3_nt: TGTGCCAGCAGTCCCGCACGAGGGGGGGCGGGACCTAACTATGGCTACACCTTC; cdr3_aa: CASSPARGGAGPNYGYTF; d_call: .; j_call: TRBJ1-2; clone_size: .; v_call: TRBV28
cdr3_nt: TGTGCCAGCAGCTTAGCGTGGGGGTACGAGGCGAACACTGAAGCTTTCTTT; cdr3_aa: CASSLAWGYEANTEAFF; d_call: .; j_call: TRBJ1-1; clone_size: .; v_call: TRBV7-9
cdr3_nt: TGTGCCAGTAGAAACCCTAGCGGGAGGGCATCTGGGGCCAACGTCCTGACTTTC; cdr3_aa: CASRNPSGRASGANVLTF; d_call: TRBD2; j_call: TRBJ2-6; clone_size: .; v_call: TRBV19
cdr3_nt: TGTGCCAGCAATCGGCCGGACCACTACAATGAGCAGTTCTTC; cdr3_aa: CASNRPDHYNEQFF; d_call: .; j_call: TRBJ2-1; clone_size: .; v_call: TRBV28
cdr3_nt: TGTGCCACCAGCAGAGATCGGGGACAGCCGGCGAACACCGGGGAGCTGTTTTTT; cdr3_aa: CATSRDRGQPANTGELFF; d_call: TRBD1; j_call: TRBJ2-2; clone_size: .; v_call: TRBV15
cdr3_nt: TGTGCCAGCAGCGTAGGACTAGCGGTCAATGAGCAGTTCTTC; cdr3_aa: CASSVGLAVNEQFF; d_call: TRBD2; j_call: TRBJ2-1; clone_size: .; v_call: TRBV9
cdr3_nt: TGTGCCATCAGTGAGCGCGGGACAGGGGGCTACGAGCAGTACTTC; cdr3_aa: CAISERGTGGYEQYF; d_call: TRBD1; j_call: TRBJ2-7; clone_size: .; v_call: TRBV10-3
cdr3_nt: TGTGCCAGCAGCTTAGACCCAAGCAATCAGCCCCAGCATTTT; cdr3_aa: CASSLDPSNQPQHF; d_call: .; j_call: TRBJ1-5; clone_size: .; v_call: TRBV11-2
cdr3_nt: TGTGCCAGCAGCCAATCCACCCCAGACTACGAGCAGTACTTC; cdr3_aa: CASSQSTPDYEQYF; d_call: .; j_call: TRBJ2-7; clone_size: .; v_call: TRBV11-2
cdr3_nt: TGTGCCAGCAGTACCGGACAGGGTATGGGCAACACCGGGGAGCTGTTTTTT; cdr3_aa: CASSTGQGMGNTGELFF; d_call: TRBD1; j_call: TRBJ2-2; clone_size: .; v_call: TRBV27
cdr3_nt: TGTGCCACCTCCGAGGGGGACCCGCACAATGAGCAGTTCTTC; cdr3_aa: CATSEGDPHNEQFF; d_call: .; j_call: TRBJ2-1; clone_size: .; v_call: TRBV6-4